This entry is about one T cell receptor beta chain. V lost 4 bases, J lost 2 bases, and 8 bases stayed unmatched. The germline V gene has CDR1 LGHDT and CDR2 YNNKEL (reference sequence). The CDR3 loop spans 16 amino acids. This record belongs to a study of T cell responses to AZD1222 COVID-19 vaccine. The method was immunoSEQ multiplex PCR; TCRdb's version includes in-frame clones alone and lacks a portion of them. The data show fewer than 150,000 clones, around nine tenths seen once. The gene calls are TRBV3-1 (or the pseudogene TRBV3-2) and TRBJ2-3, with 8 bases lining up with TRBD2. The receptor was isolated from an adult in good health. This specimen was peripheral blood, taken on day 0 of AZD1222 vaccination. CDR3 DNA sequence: TGTGCCAGCAGCCCGATTTTAGCGGGGTACACAGATACGCAGTATTTT. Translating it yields CASSPILAGYTDTQYF.